The 6 T cell receptor beta chains below come from one sample, sequenced in a study of OX40 agonist ivuxolimab in advanced cancers. Profiling relied on immunoSEQ multiplex PCR, and the TCRdb table lists in-frame clones only, not all of them. The sample has 55,000 to 65,000 clones; 86% are singletons. Sequencing used CD4+ or CD8+ T cells sorted from blood, obtained in a trial of the OX40 agonist ivuxolimab. The receptors here all came from an adult with an advanced solid tumor such as melanoma, head and neck, liver or kidney cancer.

The chain links TRBV5-1 to TRBJ2-3; no reliable D call. V was pared by 0 bases and J by 0 bases, with 8 bases between. Germline CDR1 is SGHRS and CDR2 is YFSETQ. CDR3 size: 15 residues. The CDR3 nucleotides read TGCGCCAGCAGCTTGGATCTTAGTAGCACAGATACGCAGTATTTT. Translated, it gives CASSLDLSSTDTQYF.

This clone has a handful of counts. V is TRBV11-3 and J is TRBJ1-6; D is uncertain. The CDR3 has 13 amino acids. Looked up from germline, CDR1 is SGHNT and CDR2 is YENEEA. Trimming stripped 6 bases from V and 9 bases from J, with 12 bases between. This CDR3 is CASSLHEGSPLHF. The CDR3 DNA reads TGTGCCAGCAGTCTACATGAGGGTTCACCCCTCCACTTT.

This chain joins TRBV6-1 and TRBJ1-5; 7 bases align to TRBD1. Germline CDR1 reads MNHNS; CDR2 reads SASEGT. The CDR3 totals 13 residues. V lost 7 bases, J lost 2 bases, and 2 bases stayed unmatched. CDR3 region: CASKGAGNQPQHF. The CDR3 region has the DNA TGTGCCAGCAAGGGGGCGGGCAATCAGCCCCAGCATTTT.

The rearrangement links TRBV11-3 to TRBJ2-2; 8 positions agree with TRBD1. The CDR3 extends over 17 amino acids. The germline V gene encodes CDR1 SGHNT and CDR2 YENEEA. The ends lost 2 bases at V and 7 bases at J; junction bases unmatched: 12. CDR3 protein: CASSLTSPGTGNGELFF. The CDR3 DNA reads as TGTGCCAGCAGCTTAACCTCCCCCGGGACAGGAAACGGGGAGCTGTTTTTT. Supplemented by reference TRBV11-3 and TRBJ2-2, the full variable domain reads EAGVVQSPRYKIIEKKQPVAFWCNPISGHNTLYWYLQNLGQGPELLIRYENEEAVDDSQLPKDRFSAERLKGVDSTLKIQPAELGDSAVYLCASSLTSPGTGNGELFFGEGSRLTVL.

V and J are TRBV5-1 and TRBJ1-1, with TRBD1 identical over 9 bases. Germline values: CDR1 SGHRS, CDR2 YFSETQ. V lost 3 bases, J lost 6 bases, and 3 bases stayed unmatched. The CDR3 contains 13 residues. Here the CDR3 reads CASSSGQGPEAFF. The CDR3 nucleotides read TGCGCCAGCAGCTCGGGACAGGGACCTGAAGCTTTCTTT.

The J gene is TRBJ2-3, the V gene TRBV4-1; D may be TRBD1 or TRBD2 (5 bases each). The CDR3 consists of 16 residues. Germline assignment: CDR1 MGHRA and CDR2 YSYEKL. Deletions cut 0 bases from V and 5 bases from J, with 15 bases between. Written as DNA, the CDR3 is TGCGCCAGCAGCCAAGATCTTGAGGGGTTGGGAGATACGCAGTATTTT. Translating gives CASSQDLEGLGDTQYF.